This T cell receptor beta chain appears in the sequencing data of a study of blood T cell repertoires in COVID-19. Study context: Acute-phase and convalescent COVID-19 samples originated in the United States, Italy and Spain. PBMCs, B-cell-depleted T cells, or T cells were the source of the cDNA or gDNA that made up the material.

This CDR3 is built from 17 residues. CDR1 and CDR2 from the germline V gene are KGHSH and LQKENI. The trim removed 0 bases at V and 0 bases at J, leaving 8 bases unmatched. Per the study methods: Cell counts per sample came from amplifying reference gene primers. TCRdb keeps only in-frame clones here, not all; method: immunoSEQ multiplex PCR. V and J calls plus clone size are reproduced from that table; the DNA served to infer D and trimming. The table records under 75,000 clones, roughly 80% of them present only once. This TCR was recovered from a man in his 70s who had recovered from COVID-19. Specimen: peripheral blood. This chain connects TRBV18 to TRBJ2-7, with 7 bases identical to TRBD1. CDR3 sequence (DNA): TGTGCCAGCTCACCACCCTTTGGGGGACAGCTCTCCTACGAGCAGTACTTC. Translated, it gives CASSPPFGGQLSYEQYF.